This T cell receptor (beta chain) was recovered during a study of post-analysis software for immune sequencing data. Study conclusions and caveats: Compared against controls, patients with multiple sclerosis displayed significantly lower normalized Chao1 diversity. With TRBV5-6, TRBV5-1 and TRBV20-1 included, about 5 TRBV segments were more frequent in patients than in controls.

This clonotype came up a few times. What it binds is unknown. Built from TCR beta cDNA, the libraries had unique molecular identifiers in them. TCRdb fed the PCR reads into MiXCR, producing one record per CDR3 protein. The sample records approximately 570,000 distinct CDR3 sequences, around 44% being singletons. V was pared by 5 bases and J by 6 bases, with 24 bases between. CDR1 and CDR2 from the germline V gene are LGHDT and YNNKEL (reference sequence). The CDR3 totals 17 residues. The chain combines TRBV3-1 with TRBJ2-3; D unclear. The receptor comes from a girl aged 5-17 years with multiple sclerosis. Sequencing was performed on blood. The CDR3 reads CASSDYPRSPWGDTQYF. DNA of the CDR3: TGTGCCAGCAGCGATTATCCCCGTAGCCCGTGGGGTGATACGCAGTATTTT.